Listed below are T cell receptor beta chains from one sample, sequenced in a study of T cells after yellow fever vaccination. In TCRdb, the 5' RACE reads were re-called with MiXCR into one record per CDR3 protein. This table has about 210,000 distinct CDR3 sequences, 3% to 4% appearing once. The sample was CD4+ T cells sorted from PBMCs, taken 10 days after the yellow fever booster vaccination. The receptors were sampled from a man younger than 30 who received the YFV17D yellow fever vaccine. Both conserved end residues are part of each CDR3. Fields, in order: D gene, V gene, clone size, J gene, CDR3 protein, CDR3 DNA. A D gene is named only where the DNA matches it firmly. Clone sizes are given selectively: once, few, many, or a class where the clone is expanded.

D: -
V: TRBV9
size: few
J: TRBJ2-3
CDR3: CASSVEVRSPDTQYF
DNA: TGTGCCAGCAGCGTAGAGGTACGATCACCAGATACGCAGTATTTT

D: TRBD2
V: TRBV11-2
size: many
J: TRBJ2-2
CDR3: CASSSIRRGAGELFF
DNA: TGTGCCAGCAGCTCCATCCGTCGGGGGGCCGGGGAGCTGTTTTTT

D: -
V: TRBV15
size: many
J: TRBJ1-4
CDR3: CATSKMGGEKLFF
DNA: TGTGCCACCAGCAAGATGGGTGGGGAAAAACTGTTTTTT

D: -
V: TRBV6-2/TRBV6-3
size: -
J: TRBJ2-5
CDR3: CASSYELAGTQYF
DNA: TGTGCCAGCAGTTACGAGTTAGCCGGGACCCAGTACTTC

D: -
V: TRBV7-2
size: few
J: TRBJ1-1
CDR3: CASSLRDLGGTEAFF
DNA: TGTGCCAGCAGCCTACGTGACCTGGGAGGGACTGAAGCTTTCTTT

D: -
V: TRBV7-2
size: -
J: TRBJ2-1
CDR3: CASSFRDAYNEQFF
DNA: TGTGCCAGCAGCTTCCGTGATGCCTACAATGAGCAGTTCTTC

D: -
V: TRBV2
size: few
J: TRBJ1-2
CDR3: CASKPTRQGDYGYTF
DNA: TGTGCCAGCAAACCCACCCGGCAGGGCGACTATGGCTACACCTTC

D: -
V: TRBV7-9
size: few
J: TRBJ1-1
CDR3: CASSWSGRNTEAFF
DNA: TGTGCCAGCAGCTGGAGTGGGAGGAACACTGAAGCTTTCTTT

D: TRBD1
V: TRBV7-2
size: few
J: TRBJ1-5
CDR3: CASSLVGTGGNQPQHF
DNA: TGTGCCAGCAGCTTAGTAGGAACAGGGGGAAATCAGCCCCAGCATTTT

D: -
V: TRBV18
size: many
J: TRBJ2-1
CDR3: CASSRGEGGEQFF
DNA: TGTGCCAGCTCACGCGGCGAGGGGGGTGAGCAGTTCTTC

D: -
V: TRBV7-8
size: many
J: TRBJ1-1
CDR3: CASSLEAPGEAFF
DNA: TGTGCCAGCAGCTTAGAAGCCCCGGGGGAGGCTTTCTTT

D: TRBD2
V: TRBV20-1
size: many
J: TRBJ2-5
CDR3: CSARGPPSGGAGETQYF
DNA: TGCAGTGCTAGGGGGCCACCTAGCGGGGGGGCAGGAGAGACCCAGTACTTC

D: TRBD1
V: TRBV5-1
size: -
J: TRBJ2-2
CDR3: CARRQGASGELFF
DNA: TGCGCCAGGAGACAGGGGGCCAGCGGGGAGCTGTTTTTT

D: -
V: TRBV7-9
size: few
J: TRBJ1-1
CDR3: CASSRGVSFVGFF
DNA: TGTGCCAGCAGCCGCGGCGTCTCATTTGTGGGTTTCTTT

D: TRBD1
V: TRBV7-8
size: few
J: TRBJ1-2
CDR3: CASSYPGQIYGYTF
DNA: TGTGCCAGCAGCTACCCGGGACAGATCTATGGCTACACCTTC

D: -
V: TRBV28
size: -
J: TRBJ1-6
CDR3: CASSLPLGGNSPLHF
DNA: TGTGCCAGCAGTTTACCATTGGGCGGAAATTCACCCCTCCACTTT

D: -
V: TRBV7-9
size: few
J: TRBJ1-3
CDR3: CASSSLKQSSGNTIYF
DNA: TGTGCCAGCAGCTCCCTCAAACAGAGCTCTGGAAACACCATATATTTT

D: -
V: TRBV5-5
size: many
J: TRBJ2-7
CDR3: CASSLAGAVAYEQYF
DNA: TGTGCCAGCAGCTTGGCCGGGGCGGTTGCATACGAGCAGTACTTC

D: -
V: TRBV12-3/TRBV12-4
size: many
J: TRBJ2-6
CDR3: CASTRGTFTNSGANVLTF
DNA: TGTGCCAGCACCCGAGGGACATTCACCAACTCTGGGGCCAACGTCCTGACTTTC

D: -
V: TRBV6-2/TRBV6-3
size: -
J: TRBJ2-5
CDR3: CATHETGDWETQYF
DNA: TGTGCCACCCACGAAACAGGGGACTGGGAGACCCAGTACTTC

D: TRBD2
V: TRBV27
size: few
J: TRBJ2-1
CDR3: CASSWDYLYNEQFF
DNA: TGTGCCAGCAGTTGGGACTACCTATACAATGAGCAGTTCTTC

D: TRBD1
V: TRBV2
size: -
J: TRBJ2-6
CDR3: CASSGDRVGANVLTF
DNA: TGTGCCAGCAGTGGCGACAGGGTTGGGGCCAACGTCCTGACTTTC

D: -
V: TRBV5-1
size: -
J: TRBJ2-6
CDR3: CASSLVWTESSGANVLTF
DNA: TGCGCCAGCAGCTTGGTGTGGACGGAGAGCTCTGGGGCCAACGTCCTGACTTTC

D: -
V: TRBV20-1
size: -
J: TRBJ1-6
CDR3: CSARSGDYYNSPLHF
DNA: TGCAGTGCTAGAAGCGGGGACTACTATAATTCACCCCTCCACTTT

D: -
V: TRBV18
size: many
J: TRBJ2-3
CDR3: CASSPAKAVTDTQYF
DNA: TGTGCCAGCTCACCCGCGAAGGCGGTCACAGATACGCAGTATTTT

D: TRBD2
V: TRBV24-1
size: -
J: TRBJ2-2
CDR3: CASAGASGELFF
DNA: TGTGCCTCAGCGGGGGCAAGCGGGGAGCTGTTTTTT

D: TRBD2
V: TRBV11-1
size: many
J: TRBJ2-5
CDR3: CASSLTGTNQETQYF
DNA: TGTGCCAGCAGCTTAACCGGGACTAACCAAGAGACCCAGTACTTC

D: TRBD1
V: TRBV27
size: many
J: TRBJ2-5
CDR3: CASRRGQEETQYF
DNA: TGTGCCAGCCGCCGCGGACAGGAAGAGACCCAGTACTTC

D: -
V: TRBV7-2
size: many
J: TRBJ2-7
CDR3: CASSQSRYEQYF
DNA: TGTGCCAGCAGCCAGTCTCGATACGAGCAGTACTTC

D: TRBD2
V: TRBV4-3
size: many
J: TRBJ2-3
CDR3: CASSQDASGFTDTQYF
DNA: TGCGCCAGCAGCCAAGACGCTAGCGGCTTCACAGATACGCAGTATTTT

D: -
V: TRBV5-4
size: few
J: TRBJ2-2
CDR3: CASSLGQIGELFF
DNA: TGTGCCAGCAGCTTGGGGCAGATCGGGGAGCTGTTTTTT

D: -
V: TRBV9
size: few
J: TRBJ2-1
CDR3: CASARGARNEQFF
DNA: TGTGCCAGCGCCCGAGGGGCTAGAAATGAGCAGTTCTTC

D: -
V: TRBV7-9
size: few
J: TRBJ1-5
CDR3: CASSDGRQHQHF
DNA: TGTGCCAGCAGCGATGGTAGGCAGCACCAGCATTTT

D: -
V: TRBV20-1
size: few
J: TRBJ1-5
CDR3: CSASRVRVGSNQPQHF
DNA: TGCAGTGCTAGTCGAGTCAGGGTAGGCAGCAATCAGCCCCAGCATTTT

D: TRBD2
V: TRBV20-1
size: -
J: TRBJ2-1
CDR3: CSARDRLRGGDYNEQFF
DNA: TGCAGTGCTAGGGACCGCTTACGGGGGGGCGACTACAATGAGCAGTTCTTC

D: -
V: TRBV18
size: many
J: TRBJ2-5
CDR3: CASSPQGQETQYF
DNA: TGCGCCAGCAGCCCTCAGGGGCAAGAGACCCAGTACTTC

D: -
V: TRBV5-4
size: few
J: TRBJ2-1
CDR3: CASSPDSPAAYNEQFF
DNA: TGTGCCAGCAGCCCAGACAGCCCAGCAGCCTACAATGAGCAGTTCTTC

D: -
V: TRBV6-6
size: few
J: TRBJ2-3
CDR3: CAVTSPFTDTQYF
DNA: TGTGCCGTAACTAGCCCTTTCACAGATACGCAGTATTTT

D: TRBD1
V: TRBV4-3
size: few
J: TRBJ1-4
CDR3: CASSQPGQGNEKLFF
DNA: TGCGCCAGCAGCCAACCGGGACAGGGGAATGAAAAACTGTTTTTT

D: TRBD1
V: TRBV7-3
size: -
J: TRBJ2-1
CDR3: CASSLRQGAHEQFF
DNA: TGTGCCAGCAGCTTAAGGCAGGGGGCCCATGAGCAGTTCTTC

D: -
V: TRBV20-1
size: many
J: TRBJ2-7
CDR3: CSARYVLGSDEQYF
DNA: TGCAGTGCTAGATACGTGCTAGGGAGTGACGAGCAGTACTTC

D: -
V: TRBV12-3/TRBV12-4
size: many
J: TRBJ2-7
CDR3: CASSLNRATSYEQYF
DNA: TGTGCCAGCAGTTTGAACAGGGCTACCTCCTACGAGCAGTACTTC

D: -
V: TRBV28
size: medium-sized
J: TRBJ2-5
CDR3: CASRGQRETQYF
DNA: TGTGCCAGCAGAGGACAGAGGGAGACCCAGTACTTC

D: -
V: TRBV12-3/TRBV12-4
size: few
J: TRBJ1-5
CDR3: CASSLLGRADQPQHF
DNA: TGTGCCAGCAGTTTATTGGGTCGTGCGGATCAGCCCCAGCATTTT

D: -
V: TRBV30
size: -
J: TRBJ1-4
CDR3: CAWSVSEPTKLFF
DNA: TGTGCCTGGAGTGTATCCGAACCCACGAAACTGTTTTTT

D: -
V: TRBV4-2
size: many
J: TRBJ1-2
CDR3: CASSLKGDYGYTF
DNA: TGTGCCAGCAGCCTTAAGGGAGACTATGGCTACACCTTC

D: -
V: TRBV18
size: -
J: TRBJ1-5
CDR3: CASSNDRDQPQHF
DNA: TGTGCCAGCTCAAACGACAGAGATCAGCCCCAGCATTTT

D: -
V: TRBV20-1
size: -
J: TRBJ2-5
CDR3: CSARPGQETQYF
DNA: TGCAGTGCTAGACCCGGACAAGAGACCCAGTACTTC

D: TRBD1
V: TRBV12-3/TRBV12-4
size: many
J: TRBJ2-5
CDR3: CASSTLDRQETQYF
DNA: TGTGCCAGCAGCACACTGGACAGGCAAGAGACCCAGTACTTC

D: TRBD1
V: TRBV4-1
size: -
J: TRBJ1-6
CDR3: CASSPPGGASPLHF
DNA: TGCGCCAGCAGCCCCCCAGGGGGAGCTTCACCCCTCCACTTT

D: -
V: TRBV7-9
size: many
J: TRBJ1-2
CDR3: CASSFEGYGYTF
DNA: TGTGCCAGCAGCTTCGAAGGGTATGGCTACACCTTC

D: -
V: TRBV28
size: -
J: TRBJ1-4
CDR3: CASSLRQGLQSGNEKLFF
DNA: TGTGCCAGCAGTTTAAGGCAGGGACTTCAATCCGGGAATGAAAAACTGTTTTTT

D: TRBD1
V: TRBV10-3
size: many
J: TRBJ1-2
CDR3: CAIMGQAKDYGYTF
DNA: TGTGCCATCATGGGACAGGCGAAGGACTATGGCTACACCTTC

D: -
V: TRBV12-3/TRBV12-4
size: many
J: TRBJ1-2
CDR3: CASSFRDYGYTF
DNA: TGTGCCAGCAGTTTTCGTGACTATGGCTACACCTTC

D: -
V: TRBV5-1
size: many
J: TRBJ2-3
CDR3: CASQITGTPSTDTQYF
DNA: TGCGCCAGCCAGATAACCGGGACACCTAGCACAGATACGCAGTATTTT